The rows below give T cell receptor beta chains drawn from one sample of a study of cytomegalovirus exposure and HLA in healthy donors. Profiled with immunoSEQ multiplex PCR; TCRdb holds only in-frame clones, not every one. The top ten clones hold about 3.7% of a sample with about 120,000 clones, 77% of them seen once. Specimen: PBMCs. These receptors originate from a human donor in good health. The CDR3 runs from the conserved cysteine through the conserved F or W. Each record gives: clone size, D gene, J gene, V gene, CDR3 DNA, CDR3 protein. D genes are given only for firm matches. Clone size, where shown, is once, few, many, or a class for clones that have expanded.

clone_size: NA
d_call: TRBD2
j_call: TRBJ2-1
v_call: TRBV7-8
cdr3_nt: TGTGCCAGCAGCTTATTTCGGCTAGCGGGTAGCAATGAGCAGTTCTTC
cdr3_aa: CASSLFRLAGSNEQFF

clone_size: few
d_call: TRBD2
j_call: TRBJ2-3
v_call: TRBV27
cdr3_nt: TGTGCCAGCAGTTTAATGGGCGGGGGGCTAACAGATACGCAGTATTTT
cdr3_aa: CASSLMGGGLTDTQYF

clone_size: NA
d_call: NA
j_call: TRBJ2-3
v_call: TRBV10-2
cdr3_nt: TGCGCCAGCAGACTGCGCCAGACTAGTCGGGACACAGATACGCAGTATTTT
cdr3_aa: CASRLRQTSRDTDTQYF

clone_size: NA
d_call: NA
j_call: TRBJ2-7
v_call: TRBV15
cdr3_nt: TGTGCCACCAGCAGACCCCAATCGGGAGTCTCCTACGAGCAGTACTTC
cdr3_aa: CATSRPQSGVSYEQYF

clone_size: NA
d_call: NA
j_call: TRBJ2-5
v_call: TRBV5-4
cdr3_nt: TGTGCCAGCAGCTTGCGGGTGGCAAACCAAGAGACCCAGTACTTC
cdr3_aa: CASSLRVANQETQYF

clone_size: once
d_call: TRBD1
j_call: TRBJ1-2
v_call: TRBV30
cdr3_nt: TGTGCCTGCCACGGGACAGGGGATAACTATGGCTACACCTTC
cdr3_aa: CACHGTGDNYGYTF

clone_size: NA
d_call: NA
j_call: TRBJ2-3
v_call: TRBV5-4
cdr3_nt: TGTGCCAGCAGCCTAGGCGGTAGGGGGACAGATACGCAGTATTTT
cdr3_aa: CASSLGGRGTDTQYF

clone_size: NA
d_call: NA
j_call: TRBJ1-5
v_call: TRBV6-5
cdr3_nt: TGTGCCAGCAGTTACTCGAACAGGGGCAATCAGCCCCAGCATTTT
cdr3_aa: CASSYSNRGNQPQHF

clone_size: NA
d_call: TRBD1
j_call: TRBJ1-2
v_call: TRBV5-1
cdr3_nt: TGCGCCAGCAGCTTGACCCCAGGGGGCAGGAGCTACACCTTC
cdr3_aa: CASSLTPGGRSYTF

clone_size: NA
d_call: TRBD2
j_call: TRBJ2-1
v_call: TRBV19
cdr3_nt: TGTGCCGTACGCCGTTCTAGCGGGGACTCCTACAATGAGCAGTTCTTC
cdr3_aa: CAVRRSSGDSYNEQFF

clone_size: NA
d_call: TRBD2
j_call: TRBJ2-5
v_call: TRBV27
cdr3_nt: TGTGCCAGCGGCTTAATGAGTAGCGGGGAGACCCAGTACTTC
cdr3_aa: CASGLMSSGETQYF

clone_size: NA
d_call: NA
j_call: TRBJ1-6
v_call: TRBV11-2
cdr3_nt: TGTGCCAGCAGCTTAGATAGCTCCTATAATTCACCCCTCCACTTT
cdr3_aa: CASSLDSSYNSPLHF

clone_size: NA
d_call: TRBD1
j_call: TRBJ1-1
v_call: TRBV25-1
cdr3_nt: TGTGCCAGCAGAACAGCCAAACAGGACAGGGAAGGCACTGAAGCTTTCTTT
cdr3_aa: CASRTAKQDREGTEAFF

clone_size: NA
d_call: TRBD1
j_call: TRBJ2-2
v_call: TRBV18
cdr3_nt: TGTGCCAGCTCACTTAAACAGGGGGCAGAAACCGGGGAGCTGTTTTTT
cdr3_aa: CASSLKQGAETGELFF

clone_size: NA
d_call: NA
j_call: TRBJ2-1
v_call: TRBV14
cdr3_nt: TGTGCCAGCAGCTCCATGGCGGCGGGATCACCTCTCAATGAGCAGTTCTTC
cdr3_aa: CASSSMAAGSPLNEQFF

clone_size: once
d_call: TRBD2
j_call: TRBJ2-2
v_call: TRBV5-4
cdr3_nt: TGTGCCAGCAGCTGGGGACTAGCTGAGAACACCGGGGAGCTGTTTTTT
cdr3_aa: CASSWGLAENTGELFF

clone_size: NA
d_call: NA
j_call: TRBJ1-5
v_call: TRBV2
cdr3_nt: TGTGCCAGCAGCCTGGAGTCCGGTAGCAATCAGCCCCAGCATTTT
cdr3_aa: CASSLESGSNQPQHF

clone_size: NA
d_call: NA
j_call: TRBJ1-3
v_call: TRBV7-9
cdr3_nt: TGTGCCAGCAGCTTAACCGCGGGAAACACCATATATTTT
cdr3_aa: CASSLTAGNTIYF

clone_size: NA
d_call: TRBD1
j_call: TRBJ1-3
v_call: TRBV23-1
cdr3_nt: TGCGCCAGCAGTCACCCCGGGACAGGGAGCGAGCTCCCTGGAAACACCATATATTTT
cdr3_aa: CASSHPGTGSELPGNTIYF

clone_size: NA
d_call: TRBD1
j_call: TRBJ2-1
v_call: TRBV28
cdr3_nt: TGTGCCAGCAGTCCCGTTCAGGGGGCGAGGGCCTACAATGAGCAGTTCTTC
cdr3_aa: CASSPVQGARAYNEQFF

clone_size: NA
d_call: TRBD1
j_call: TRBJ1-2
v_call: TRBV5-4
cdr3_nt: TGTGCCAGCAGCCCACAACCGACAGGGTTAACTCTAGGCTACACCTTC
cdr3_aa: CASSPQPTGLTLGYTF

clone_size: NA
d_call: TRBD2
j_call: TRBJ2-7
v_call: TRBV6-5
cdr3_nt: TGTGCCAGCAGCCAGCTAGCGGGAGGGCCCCCCGAGCAGTACTTC
cdr3_aa: CASSQLAGGPPEQYF

clone_size: few
d_call: TRBD1
j_call: TRBJ2-6
v_call: TRBV9
cdr3_nt: TGTGCCAGCAGCGCGGGACAGGGAACAGGCCCTGGGGCCAACGTCCTGACTTTC
cdr3_aa: CASSAGQGTGPGANVLTF

clone_size: few
d_call: NA
j_call: TRBJ1-1
v_call: TRBV9
cdr3_nt: TGTGCCAGCAGCGTAGATCCGTCTGGGCAGGGCACTGAAGCTTTCTTT
cdr3_aa: CASSVDPSGQGTEAFF

clone_size: NA
d_call: NA
j_call: TRBJ2-5
v_call: TRBV27
cdr3_nt: TGTGCCAGCAGTTTATTGGGTAGGGGGCAAGAGACCCAGTACTTC
cdr3_aa: CASSLLGRGQETQYF

clone_size: NA
d_call: NA
j_call: TRBJ1-1
v_call: TRBV7-2
cdr3_nt: TGTGCCAGCAGCTTAGGGCAGGTCTACACTGAAGCTTTCTTT
cdr3_aa: CASSLGQVYTEAFF

clone_size: NA
d_call: NA
j_call: TRBJ2-7
v_call: TRBV14
cdr3_nt: TGTGCCAGCAGCTTGGTTACGGGCGAGCAGTACTTC
cdr3_aa: CASSLVTGEQYF

clone_size: NA
d_call: TRBD1
j_call: TRBJ1-5
v_call: TRBV6-5
cdr3_nt: TGTGCCAGCAGTTACTCGAGAACAGGGGGTCACCAGCCCCAGCATTTT
cdr3_aa: CASSYSRTGGHQPQHF

clone_size: NA
d_call: NA
j_call: TRBJ2-2
v_call: TRBV30
cdr3_nt: TGTGCCTGGGCCCCGGCCAGCGGGCCCGGGGAGCTGTTTTTT
cdr3_aa: CAWAPASGPGELFF

clone_size: once
d_call: TRBD1
j_call: TRBJ2-7
v_call: TRBV30
cdr3_nt: TGTGCCTGGAGAAGGGACAGGGTGTCCTACGAGCAGTACTTC
cdr3_aa: CAWRRDRVSYEQYF

clone_size: NA
d_call: NA
j_call: TRBJ2-7
v_call: TRBV7-9
cdr3_nt: TGTGCCAGCAGCTTAGCGGGGAAGGGTAGCGAGCAGTACTTC
cdr3_aa: CASSLAGKGSEQYF

clone_size: NA
d_call: NA
j_call: TRBJ2-5
v_call: TRBV7-3
cdr3_nt: TGTGCCAGCAGCTTACTTGGGAGTGGAAGAGAGACCCAGTACTTC
cdr3_aa: CASSLLGSGRETQYF

clone_size: NA
d_call: NA
j_call: TRBJ2-5
v_call: TRBV5-4
cdr3_nt: TGTGCCAGCAGCTTGGGATCCCGCGGGCAAGAGACCCAGTACTTC
cdr3_aa: CASSLGSRGQETQYF

clone_size: NA
d_call: NA
j_call: TRBJ1-1
v_call: TRBV18
cdr3_nt: TGTGCCAGCTCACCACCAGATCCGATTTCTAGTACTGAAGCTTTCTTT
cdr3_aa: CASSPPDPISSTEAFF

clone_size: NA
d_call: TRBD1
j_call: TRBJ2-6
v_call: TRBV7-9
cdr3_nt: TGTGCCAGCAGCTTCGGCAGGGGGCGTGTTGATGGGGCCAACGGCCTGACTTTC
cdr3_aa: CASSFGRGRVDGANGLTF

clone_size: NA
d_call: NA
j_call: TRBJ1-1
v_call: TRBV6-6
cdr3_nt: TGTGCCAGCAGTTCATTTGGAGGGTACACTGAAGCTTTCTTT
cdr3_aa: CASSSFGGYTEAFF

clone_size: few
d_call: NA
j_call: TRBJ2-5
v_call: TRBV7-9
cdr3_nt: TGTGCCAGCAGCTACGGGACTCAAGAGACCCAGTACTTC
cdr3_aa: CASSYGTQETQYF

clone_size: NA
d_call: TRBD2
j_call: TRBJ2-3
v_call: TRBV7-6
cdr3_nt: TGTGCCAGCAGCTTAGCTACTAGCGGGAGTTCAGATACGCAGTATTTT
cdr3_aa: CASSLATSGSSDTQYF

clone_size: NA
d_call: TRBD1
j_call: TRBJ2-1
v_call: TRBV7-9
cdr3_nt: TGTGCCAGCAGCGACAGGGTGACCTACAATGAGCAGTTCTTC
cdr3_aa: CASSDRVTYNEQFF

clone_size: NA
d_call: NA
j_call: TRBJ1-5
v_call: TRBV2
cdr3_nt: TGTGCCAGCAGTGAGAGCGGGGGAAATCAGCCCCAGCATTTT
cdr3_aa: CASSESGGNQPQHF

clone_size: NA
d_call: NA
j_call: TRBJ2-2
v_call: TRBV11-1
cdr3_nt: TGTGCCAGCAGCTTCTGGCGGGTTCCGAACACTGGGGAGCTGTTTTTT
cdr3_aa: CASSFWRVPNTGELFF

clone_size: NA
d_call: TRBD1
j_call: TRBJ1-4
v_call: TRBV7-9
cdr3_nt: TGTGCCAGCAGCTTATCTTTTCAGGGGGGTGAAAAACTGTTTTTT
cdr3_aa: CASSLSFQGGEKLFF

clone_size: NA
d_call: NA
j_call: TRBJ2-3
v_call: TRBV27
cdr3_nt: TGTGCCAGCAGTCCCCGCGCCAATCTTGATACGCAGTATTTT
cdr3_aa: CASSPRANLDTQYF

clone_size: NA
d_call: NA
j_call: TRBJ2-7
v_call: TRBV21-1
cdr3_nt: TGTGCCAGCAGCAAAGAAGGAGTGGCTAGCGGGAGAGGGCCGGATCAGTACTTC
cdr3_aa: CASSKEGVASGRGPDQYF

clone_size: NA
d_call: TRBD2
j_call: TRBJ2-1
v_call: TRBV5-1
cdr3_nt: TGCGCCAGCAGCTCGGGACTAGCGGGATCCAATGAGCAGTTCTTC
cdr3_aa: CASSSGLAGSNEQFF

clone_size: NA
d_call: TRBD1
j_call: TRBJ2-7
v_call: TRBV6-1
cdr3_nt: TGTGCCAGCAGTGAGGGCCGACAGGGTCTGTCGTACGAGCAGTACTTC
cdr3_aa: CASSEGRQGLSYEQYF

clone_size: NA
d_call: NA
j_call: TRBJ2-7
v_call: TRBV9
cdr3_nt: TGTGCCAGCAGCGTTAGCGGTTCCTACGAGCAGTACTTC
cdr3_aa: CASSVSGSYEQYF

clone_size: NA
d_call: NA
j_call: TRBJ2-2
v_call: TRBV19
cdr3_nt: TGTGCCAGTAGTACGGACTATTACACCGGGGAGCTGTTTTTT
cdr3_aa: CASSTDYYTGELFF

clone_size: NA
d_call: NA
j_call: TRBJ2-3
v_call: TRBV7-6
cdr3_nt: TGTGCCAGCAGCTTAGTTGGGGGCGCGGGAGATACGCAGTATTTT
cdr3_aa: CASSLVGGAGDTQYF

clone_size: once
d_call: NA
j_call: TRBJ2-3
v_call: TRBV2
cdr3_nt: TGTGCCAGCAGTGCCGCCTCGCGTATTGATACGCAGTATTTT
cdr3_aa: CASSAASRIDTQYF